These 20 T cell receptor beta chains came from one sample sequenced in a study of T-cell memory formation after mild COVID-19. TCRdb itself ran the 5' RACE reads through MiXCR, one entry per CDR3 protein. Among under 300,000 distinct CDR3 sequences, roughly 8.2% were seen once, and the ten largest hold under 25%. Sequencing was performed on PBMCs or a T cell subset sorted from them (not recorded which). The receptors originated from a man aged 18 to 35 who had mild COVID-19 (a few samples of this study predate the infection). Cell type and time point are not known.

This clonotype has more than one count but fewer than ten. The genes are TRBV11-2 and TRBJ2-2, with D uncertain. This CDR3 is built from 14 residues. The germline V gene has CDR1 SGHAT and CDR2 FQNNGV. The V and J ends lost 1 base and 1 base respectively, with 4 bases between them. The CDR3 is CASSLVENTGELFF. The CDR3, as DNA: TGTGCCAGCAGCTTAGTTGAGAACACCGGGGAGCTGTTTTTT.

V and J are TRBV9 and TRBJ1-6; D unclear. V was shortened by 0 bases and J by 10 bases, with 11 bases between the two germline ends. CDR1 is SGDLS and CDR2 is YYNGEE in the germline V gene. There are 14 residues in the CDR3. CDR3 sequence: CASSVGGGYSPLHF. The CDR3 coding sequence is TGTGCCAGCAGCGTAGGAGGAGGGTACTCACCCCTCCACTTT.

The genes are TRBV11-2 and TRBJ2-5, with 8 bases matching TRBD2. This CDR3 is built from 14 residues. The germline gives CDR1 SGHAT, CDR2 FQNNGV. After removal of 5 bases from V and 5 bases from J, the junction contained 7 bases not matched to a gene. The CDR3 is CASSHGGARETQYF. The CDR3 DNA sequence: TGTGCCAGCAGCCACGGGGGGGCCCGGGAGACCCAGTACTTC. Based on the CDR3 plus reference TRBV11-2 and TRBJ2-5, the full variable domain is EAGVAQSPRYKIIEKRQSVAFWCNPISGHATLYWYQQILGQGPKLLIQFQNNGVVDDSQLPKDRFSAERLKGVDSTLKIQPAKLEDSAVYLCASSHGGARETQYFGPGTRLLVL.

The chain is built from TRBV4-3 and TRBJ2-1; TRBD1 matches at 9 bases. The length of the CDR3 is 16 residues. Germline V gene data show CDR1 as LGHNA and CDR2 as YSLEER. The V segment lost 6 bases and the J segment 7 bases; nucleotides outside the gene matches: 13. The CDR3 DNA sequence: TGCGCCAGCAGTTCCCGGGACAGGGTAGACGAGAATGAGCAGTTCTTC. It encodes CASSSRDRVDENEQFF.

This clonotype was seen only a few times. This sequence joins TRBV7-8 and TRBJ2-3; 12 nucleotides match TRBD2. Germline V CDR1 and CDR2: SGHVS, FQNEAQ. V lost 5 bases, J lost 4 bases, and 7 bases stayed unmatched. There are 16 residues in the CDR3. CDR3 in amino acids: CASSLASGGGPDTQYF. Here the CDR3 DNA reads TGTGCCAGCAGCCTGGCTAGCGGGGGGGGGCCAGATACGCAGTATTTT. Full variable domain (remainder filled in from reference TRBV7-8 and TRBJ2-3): GAGVSQSPRYKVAKRGQDVALRCDPISGHVSLFWYQQALGQGPEFLTYFQNEAQLDKSGLPSDRFFAERPEGSVSTLKIQRTQQEDSAVYLCASSLASGGGPDTQYFGPGTRLTVL.

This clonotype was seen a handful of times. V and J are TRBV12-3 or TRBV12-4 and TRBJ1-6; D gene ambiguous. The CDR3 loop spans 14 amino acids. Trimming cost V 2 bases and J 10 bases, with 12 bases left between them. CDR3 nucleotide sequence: TGTGCCAGCAGTTTAAGGCCAAGCGGATCACCCCTCCACTTT. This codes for CASSLRPSGSPLHF.

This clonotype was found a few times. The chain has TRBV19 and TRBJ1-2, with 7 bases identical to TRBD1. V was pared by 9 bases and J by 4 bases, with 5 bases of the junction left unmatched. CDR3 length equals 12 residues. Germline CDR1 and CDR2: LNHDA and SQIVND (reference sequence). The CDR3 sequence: CASTDRAYGYTF. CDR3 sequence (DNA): TGTGCCAGCACTGACAGGGCCTATGGCTACACCTTC.

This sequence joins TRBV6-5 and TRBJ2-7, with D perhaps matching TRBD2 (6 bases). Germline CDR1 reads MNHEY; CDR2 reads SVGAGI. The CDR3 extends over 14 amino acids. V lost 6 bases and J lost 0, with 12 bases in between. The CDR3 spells CASRRDGSSYEQYF. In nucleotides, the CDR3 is TGTGCCAGCAGAAGGGACGGGAGCTCCTACGAGCAGTACTTC.

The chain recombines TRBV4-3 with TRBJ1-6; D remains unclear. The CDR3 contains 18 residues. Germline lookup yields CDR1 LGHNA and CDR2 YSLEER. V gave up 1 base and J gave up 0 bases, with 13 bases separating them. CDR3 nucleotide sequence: TGCGCCAGCAGCCAAGTAGTGGGGTCGAGCTCCTATAATTCACCCCTCCACTTT. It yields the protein CASSQVVGSSSYNSPLHF.

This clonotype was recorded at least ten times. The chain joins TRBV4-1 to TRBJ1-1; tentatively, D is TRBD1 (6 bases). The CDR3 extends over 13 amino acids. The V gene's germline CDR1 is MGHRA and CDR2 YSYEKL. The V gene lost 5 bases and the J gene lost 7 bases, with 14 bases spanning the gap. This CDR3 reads CASSKRQEYEAFF. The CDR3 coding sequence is TGCGCCAGCAGCAAGAGACAGGAGTATGAAGCTTTCTTT.

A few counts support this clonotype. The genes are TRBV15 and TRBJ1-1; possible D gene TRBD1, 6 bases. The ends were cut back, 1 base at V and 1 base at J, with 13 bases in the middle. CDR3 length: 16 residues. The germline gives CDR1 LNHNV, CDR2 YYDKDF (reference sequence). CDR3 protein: CATSRGLGARNTEAFF. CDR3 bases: TGTGCCACCAGCAGAGGTTTGGGGGCAAGGAACACTGAAGCTTTCTTT.

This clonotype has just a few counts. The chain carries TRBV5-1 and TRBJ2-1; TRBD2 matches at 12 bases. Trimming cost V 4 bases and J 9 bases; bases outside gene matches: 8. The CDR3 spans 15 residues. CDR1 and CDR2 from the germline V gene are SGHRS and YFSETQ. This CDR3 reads CASSELAGGRTEQFF. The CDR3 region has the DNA TGCGCCAGCAGCGAACTAGCGGGGGGTAGGACTGAGCAGTTCTTC.

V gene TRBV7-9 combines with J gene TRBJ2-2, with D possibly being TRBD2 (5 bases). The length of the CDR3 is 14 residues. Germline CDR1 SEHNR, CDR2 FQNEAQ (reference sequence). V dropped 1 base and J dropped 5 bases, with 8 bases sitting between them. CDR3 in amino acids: CASSLGSGTGELFF. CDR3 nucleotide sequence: TGTGCCAGCAGCTTAGGGTCGGGAACCGGGGAGCTGTTTTTT.

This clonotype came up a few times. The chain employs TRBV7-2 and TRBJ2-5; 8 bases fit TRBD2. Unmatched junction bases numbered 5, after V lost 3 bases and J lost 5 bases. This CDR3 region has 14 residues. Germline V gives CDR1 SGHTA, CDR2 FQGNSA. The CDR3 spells CASSFAGGWETQYF. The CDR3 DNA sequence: TGTGCCAGCAGCTTTGCGGGGGGTTGGGAGACCCAGTACTTC.

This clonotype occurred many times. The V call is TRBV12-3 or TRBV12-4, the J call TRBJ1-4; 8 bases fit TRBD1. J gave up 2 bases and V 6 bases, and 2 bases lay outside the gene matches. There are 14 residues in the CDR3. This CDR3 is CASRNRGTNEKLFF. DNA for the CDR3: TGTGCCAGCAGGAACAGGGGGACTAATGAAAAACTGTTTTTT.

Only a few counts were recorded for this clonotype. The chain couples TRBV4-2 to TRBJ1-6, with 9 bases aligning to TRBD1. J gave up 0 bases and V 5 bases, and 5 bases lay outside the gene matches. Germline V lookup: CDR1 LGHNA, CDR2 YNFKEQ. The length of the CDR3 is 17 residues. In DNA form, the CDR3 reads TGTGCCAGCAGCTATGGACAGGGGAGCTCCTATAATTCACCCCTCCACTTT. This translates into CASSYGQGSSYNSPLHF.

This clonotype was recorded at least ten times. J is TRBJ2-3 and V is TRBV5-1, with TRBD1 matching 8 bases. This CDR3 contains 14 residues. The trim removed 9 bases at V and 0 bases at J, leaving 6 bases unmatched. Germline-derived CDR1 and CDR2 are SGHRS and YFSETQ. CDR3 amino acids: CATTQGASTDTQYF. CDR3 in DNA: TGCGCCACCACTCAGGGGGCTAGCACAGATACGCAGTATTTT.

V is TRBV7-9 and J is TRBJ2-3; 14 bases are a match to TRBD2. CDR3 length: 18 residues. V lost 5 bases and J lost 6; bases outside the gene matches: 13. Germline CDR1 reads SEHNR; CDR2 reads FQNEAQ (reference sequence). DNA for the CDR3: TGTGCCAGCAGCACGAGAAGGGGACTAGCGGGGGTTCCCGATACGCAGTATTTT. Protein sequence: CASSTRRGLAGVPDTQYF.

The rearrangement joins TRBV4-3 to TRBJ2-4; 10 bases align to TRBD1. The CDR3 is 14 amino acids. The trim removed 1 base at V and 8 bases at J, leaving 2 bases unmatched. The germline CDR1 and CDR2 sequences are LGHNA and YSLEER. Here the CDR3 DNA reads TGCGCCAGCAGCCAAGCCGGGACAGGGGACATTCAGTACTTC. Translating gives CASSQAGTGDIQYF.

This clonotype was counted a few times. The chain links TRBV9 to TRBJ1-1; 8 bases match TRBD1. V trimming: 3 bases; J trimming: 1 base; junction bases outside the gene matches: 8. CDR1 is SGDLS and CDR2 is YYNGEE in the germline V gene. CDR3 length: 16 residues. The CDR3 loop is CASSAQGAPQNTEAFF. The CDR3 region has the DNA TGTGCCAGCAGCGCCCAGGGGGCTCCTCAGAACACTGAAGCTTTCTTT.